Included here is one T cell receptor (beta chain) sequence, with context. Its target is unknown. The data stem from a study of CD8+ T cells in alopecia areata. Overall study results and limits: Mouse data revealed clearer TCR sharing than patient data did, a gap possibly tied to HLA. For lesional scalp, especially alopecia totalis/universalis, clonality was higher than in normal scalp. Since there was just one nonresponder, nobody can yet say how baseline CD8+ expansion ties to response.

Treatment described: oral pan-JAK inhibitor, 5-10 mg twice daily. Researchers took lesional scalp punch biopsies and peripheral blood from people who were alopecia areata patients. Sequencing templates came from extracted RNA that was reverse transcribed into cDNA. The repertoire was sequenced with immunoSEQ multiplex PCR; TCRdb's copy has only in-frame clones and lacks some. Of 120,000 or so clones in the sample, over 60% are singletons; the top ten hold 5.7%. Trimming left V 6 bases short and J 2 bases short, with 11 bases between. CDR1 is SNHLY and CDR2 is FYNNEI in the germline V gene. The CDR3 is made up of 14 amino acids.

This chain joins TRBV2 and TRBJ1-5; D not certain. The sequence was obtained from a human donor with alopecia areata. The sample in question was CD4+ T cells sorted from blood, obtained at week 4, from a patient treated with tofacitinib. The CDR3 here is CASRVRMGNQPQHF. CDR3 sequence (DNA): TGTGCCAGCAGAGTGAGGATGGGCAATCAGCCCCAGCATTTT.